Listed below are T cell receptor beta chains from one sample, sequenced in a study of blood T cell repertoires in COVID-19. Here immunoSEQ multiplex PCR was the method, and the copy in TCRdb shows in-frame clones only, minus some. The sample includes around 200,000 clones, about 88% of them seen just once. Sequenced material: PBMCs or T cells enriched from blood (not recorded which). These receptors were collected from a woman in her 30s who had recovered from COVID-19. The CDR3 runs from the conserved cysteine through the conserved F or W. Clone size is shown for a subset of rows, as once, few, many or a class of expanded clone.

size: .; V: TRBV11-2; J: TRBJ2-1; CDR3: CASSHSYNEQFF
size: once; V: TRBV25-1; J: TRBJ1-3; CDR3: CASSAGAGNTIYF
size: .; V: TRBV19; J: TRBJ1-5; CDR3: CASSLLSQVSNQPQHF
size: .; V: TRBV7-8; J: TRBJ1-2; CDR3: CASSPQRFQGRNYGYTF
size: .; V: TRBV5-6; J: TRBJ1-1; CDR3: CASSLYRGRNTEAFF
size: .; V: TRBV10-1; J: TRBJ2-2; CDR3: CASSWDRRVGGELFF
size: .; V: TRBV2; J: TRBJ2-1; CDR3: CASSRTSGRLVEQFF
size: .; V: TRBV28; J: TRBJ2-1; CDR3: CASPSGTGSEQFF
size: once; V: TRBV3-1/TRBV3-2; J: TRBJ1-3; CDR3: CASSQGAPSFAGNTIYF
size: .; V: TRBV7-6; J: TRBJ2-1; CDR3: CASSPGVAGGVDEQFF